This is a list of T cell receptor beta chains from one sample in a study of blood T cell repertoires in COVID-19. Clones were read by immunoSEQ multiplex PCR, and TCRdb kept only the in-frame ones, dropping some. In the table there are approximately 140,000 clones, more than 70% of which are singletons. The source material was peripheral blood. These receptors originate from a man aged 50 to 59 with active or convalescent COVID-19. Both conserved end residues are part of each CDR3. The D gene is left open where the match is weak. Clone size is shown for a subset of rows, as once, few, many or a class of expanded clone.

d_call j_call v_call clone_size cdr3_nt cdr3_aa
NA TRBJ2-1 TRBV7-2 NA TGTGCCAGCAGCTTATTCGAATACGGTGAGCAGTTCTTC CASSLFEYGEQFF
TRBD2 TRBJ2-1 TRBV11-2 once TGTGCCAGCAGCTCAGGGGTCCGACTAGCGGGAGGGCCGGATGAGCAGTTCTTC CASSSGVRLAGGPDEQFF
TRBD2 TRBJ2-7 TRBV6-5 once TGTGCCGCTTCAAGGCTAGCGGGCACCTACGAGCAGTACTTC CAASRLAGTYEQYF
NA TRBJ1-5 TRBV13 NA TGTGCCAGCAGCTTAGGCCGGTCCCCCCTTTGGTCCCAGCATTTT CASSLGRSPLWSQHF
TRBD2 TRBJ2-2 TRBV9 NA TGTGCCAGCAGCGTAGCCCCTAGCGGGACCGGGGAGCTGTTTTTT CASSVAPSGTGELFF
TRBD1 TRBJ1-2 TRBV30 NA TGTGCCTGCCGAGATACAGGGGGCAACTATGGCTACACCTTC CACRDTGGNYGYTF
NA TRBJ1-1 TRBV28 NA TGTGCCAGTAGATCCGGGTCCCATGGCCCTGAAGCTTTCTTT CASRSGSHGPEAFF
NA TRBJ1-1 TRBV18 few TGTGCCAGCTCACCGGGTCCGGACCTTTTTCGGGGCACTGAAGCTTTCTTT CASSPGPDLFRGTEAFF
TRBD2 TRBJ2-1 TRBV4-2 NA TGTGCCAGCCGGGGGACTAGCGGCTACAATGAGCAGTTCTTC CASRGTSGYNEQFF
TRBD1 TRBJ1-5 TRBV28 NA TGTGCCAGCAGTTTGGCGGGACAGGGGAATCAGCCCCAGCATTTT CASSLAGQGNQPQHF